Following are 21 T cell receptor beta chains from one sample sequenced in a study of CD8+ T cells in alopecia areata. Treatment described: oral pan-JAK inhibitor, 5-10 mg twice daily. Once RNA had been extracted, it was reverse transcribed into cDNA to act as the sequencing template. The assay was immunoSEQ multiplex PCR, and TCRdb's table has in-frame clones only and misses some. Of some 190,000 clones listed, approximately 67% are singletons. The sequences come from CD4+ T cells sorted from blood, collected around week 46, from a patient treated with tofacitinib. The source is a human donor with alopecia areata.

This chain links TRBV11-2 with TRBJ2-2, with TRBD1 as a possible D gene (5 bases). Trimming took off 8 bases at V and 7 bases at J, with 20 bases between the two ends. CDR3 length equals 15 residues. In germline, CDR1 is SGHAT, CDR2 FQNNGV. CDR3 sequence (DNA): TGTGCCAGCGGTCAGGTGTGGGGCACGCGCGGGGAGCTGTTTTTT. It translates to CASGQVWGTRGELFF.

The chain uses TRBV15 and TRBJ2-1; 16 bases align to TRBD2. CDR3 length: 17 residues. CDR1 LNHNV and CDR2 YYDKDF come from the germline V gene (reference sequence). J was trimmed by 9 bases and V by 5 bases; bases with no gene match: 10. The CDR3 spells CATSGTSGGARVGEQFF. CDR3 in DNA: TGTGCCACCAGCGGGACTAGCGGGGGGGCCCGAGTTGGTGAGCAGTTCTTC.

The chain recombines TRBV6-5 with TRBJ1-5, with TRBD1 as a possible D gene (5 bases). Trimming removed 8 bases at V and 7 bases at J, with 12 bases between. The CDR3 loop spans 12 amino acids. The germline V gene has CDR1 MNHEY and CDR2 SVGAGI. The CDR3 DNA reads TGTGCCAGCGGGGGGATTGGACAGCCCCAGCATTTT. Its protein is CASGGIGQPQHF.

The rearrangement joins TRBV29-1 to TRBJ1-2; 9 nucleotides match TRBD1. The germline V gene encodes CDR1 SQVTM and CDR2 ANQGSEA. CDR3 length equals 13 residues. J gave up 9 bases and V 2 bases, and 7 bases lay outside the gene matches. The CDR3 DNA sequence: TGCAGCGTTGAAAGCCGGGACAGGGAAAGCTACACCTTC. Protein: CSVESRDRESYTF.

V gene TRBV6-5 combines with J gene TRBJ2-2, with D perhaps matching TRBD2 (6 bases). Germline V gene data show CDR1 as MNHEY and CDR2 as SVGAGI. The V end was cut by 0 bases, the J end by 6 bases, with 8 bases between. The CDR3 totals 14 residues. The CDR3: CASSYSTSSGELFF. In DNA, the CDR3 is TGTGCCAGCAGTTACTCGACTAGTTCCGGGGAGCTGTTTTTT.

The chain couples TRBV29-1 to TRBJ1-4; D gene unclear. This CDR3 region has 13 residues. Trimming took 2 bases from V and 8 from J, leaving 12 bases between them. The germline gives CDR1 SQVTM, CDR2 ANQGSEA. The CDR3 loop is CSVEYPLHEKLFF. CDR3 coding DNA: TGCAGCGTTGAATACCCCCTGCACGAAAAACTGTTTTTT.

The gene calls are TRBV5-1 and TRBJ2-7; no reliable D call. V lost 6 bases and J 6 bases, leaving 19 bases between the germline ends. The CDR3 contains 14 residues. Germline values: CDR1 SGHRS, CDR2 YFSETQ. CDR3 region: CASTLTTPFLEQYF. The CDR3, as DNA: TGCGCCAGCACCCTGACGACACCTTTTCTCGAGCAGTACTTC.

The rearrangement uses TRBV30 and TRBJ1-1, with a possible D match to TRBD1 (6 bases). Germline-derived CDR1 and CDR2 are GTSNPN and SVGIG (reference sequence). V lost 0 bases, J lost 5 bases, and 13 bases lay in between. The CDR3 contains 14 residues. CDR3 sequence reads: CAWSVLTGGTEAFF. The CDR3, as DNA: TGTGCCTGGAGTGTATTGACAGGAGGTACTGAAGCTTTCTTT.

The CDR3 here is CASSRREGVETEAFF. CDR3 coding DNA: TGTGCCAGCTCGCGTCGGGAGGGTGTTGAAACCGAAGCTTTCTTT. The chain links TRBV30 to TRBJ1-1; D remains unclear. CDR1 is GTSNPN, CDR2 SVGIG, per germline (reference sequence). Trimming removed 8 bases from V and 8 bases from J, with 27 bases in between. CDR3 length: 15 amino acids. Full variable domain (outside the CDR3, taken from reference TRBV30 and TRBJ1-1): SQTIHQWPATLVQPVGSPLSLECTVEGTSNPNLYWYRQAAGRGLQLLFYSVGIGQISSEVPQNLSASRPQDRQFILSSKKLLLSDSGFYLCASSRREGVETEAFFGQGTRLTVV.

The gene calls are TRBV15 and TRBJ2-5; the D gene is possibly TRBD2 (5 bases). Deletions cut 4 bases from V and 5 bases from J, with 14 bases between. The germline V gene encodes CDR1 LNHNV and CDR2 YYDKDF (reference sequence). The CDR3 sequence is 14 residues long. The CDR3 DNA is TGTGCCACCAGCAAGCGAGTCAGAGGGGAGACCCAGTACTTC. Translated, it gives CATSKRVRGETQYF.

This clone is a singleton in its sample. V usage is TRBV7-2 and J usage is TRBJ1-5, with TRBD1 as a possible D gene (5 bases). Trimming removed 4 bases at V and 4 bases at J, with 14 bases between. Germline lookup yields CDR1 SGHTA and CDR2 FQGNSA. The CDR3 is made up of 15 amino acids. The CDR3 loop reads CASSSPGVSNQPQHF. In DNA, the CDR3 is TGTGCCAGCAGCTCCCCGGGGGTATCAAATCAGCCCCAGCATTTT.

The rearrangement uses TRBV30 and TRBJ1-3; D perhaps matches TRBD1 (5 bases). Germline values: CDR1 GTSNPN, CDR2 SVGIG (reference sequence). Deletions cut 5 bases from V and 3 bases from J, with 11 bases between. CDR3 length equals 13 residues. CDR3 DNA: TGTGCCTGGGCCGGGACTTATGGAAACACCATATATTTT. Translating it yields CAWAGTYGNTIYF.

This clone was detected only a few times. In DNA form, the CDR3 reads TGTGCCAGCAGCGCTCAGAAGTTTAACTATGGCTACACCTTC. Translating gives CASSAQKFNYGYTF. V gene TRBV5-6 combines with J gene TRBJ1-2; D not resolved. The CDR3 covers 14 residues. CDR1 is SGHDT, CDR2 YYEEEE, per germline. Deletions cut 4 bases from V and 1 base from J, with 11 bases between.

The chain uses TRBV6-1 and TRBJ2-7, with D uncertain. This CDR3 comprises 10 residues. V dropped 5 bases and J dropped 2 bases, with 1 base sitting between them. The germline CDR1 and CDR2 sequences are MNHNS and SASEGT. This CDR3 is CASSTYEQYF. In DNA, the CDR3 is TGTGCCAGCAGTACCTACGAGCAGTACTTC.

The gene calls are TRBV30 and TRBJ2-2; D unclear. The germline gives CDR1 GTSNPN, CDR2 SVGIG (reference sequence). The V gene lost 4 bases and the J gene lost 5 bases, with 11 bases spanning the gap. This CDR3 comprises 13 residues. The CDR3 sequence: CAWMGMPTGELFF. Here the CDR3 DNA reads TGTGCCTGGATGGGGATGCCGACCGGGGAGCTGTTTTTT.

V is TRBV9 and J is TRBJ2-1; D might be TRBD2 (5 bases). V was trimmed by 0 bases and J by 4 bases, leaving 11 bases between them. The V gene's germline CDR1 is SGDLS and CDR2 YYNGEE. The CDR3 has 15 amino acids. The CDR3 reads CASSVDGGSYNEQFF. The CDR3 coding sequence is TGTGCCAGCAGCGTAGACGGCGGGTCGTACAATGAGCAGTTCTTC.

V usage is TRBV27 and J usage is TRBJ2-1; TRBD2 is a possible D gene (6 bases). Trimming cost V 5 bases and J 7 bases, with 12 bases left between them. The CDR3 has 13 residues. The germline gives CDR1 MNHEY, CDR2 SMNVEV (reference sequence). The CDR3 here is CASSPPGLNEQFF. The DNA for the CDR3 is TGTGCCAGCAGTCCCCCGGGACTTAATGAGCAGTTCTTC.

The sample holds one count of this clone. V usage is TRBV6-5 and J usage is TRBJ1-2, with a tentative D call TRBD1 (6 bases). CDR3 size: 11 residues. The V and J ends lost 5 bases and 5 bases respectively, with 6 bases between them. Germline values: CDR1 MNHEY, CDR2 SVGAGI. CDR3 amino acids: CASSRGYGYTF. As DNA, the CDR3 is TGTGCCAGCAGTAGGGGGTATGGCTACACCTTC.

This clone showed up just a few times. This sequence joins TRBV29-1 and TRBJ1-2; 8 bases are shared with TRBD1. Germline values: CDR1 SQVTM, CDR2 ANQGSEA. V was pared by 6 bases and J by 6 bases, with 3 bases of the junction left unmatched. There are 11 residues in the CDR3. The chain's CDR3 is CSVQGENGYTF. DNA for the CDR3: TGCAGCGTACAGGGGGAAAATGGCTACACCTTC.

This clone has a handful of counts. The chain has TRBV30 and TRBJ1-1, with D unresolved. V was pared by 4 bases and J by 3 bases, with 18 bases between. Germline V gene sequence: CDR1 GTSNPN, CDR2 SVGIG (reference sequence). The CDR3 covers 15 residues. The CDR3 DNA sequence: TGTGCCTGGACCCTCCAACCTGATAGGTACACTGAAGCTTTCTTT. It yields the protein CAWTLQPDRYTEAFF.

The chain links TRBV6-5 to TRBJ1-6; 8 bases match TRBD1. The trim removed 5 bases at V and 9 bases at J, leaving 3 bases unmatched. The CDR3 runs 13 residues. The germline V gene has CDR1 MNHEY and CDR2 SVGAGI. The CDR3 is CASSPDRVSPLHF. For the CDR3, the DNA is TGTGCCAGCAGTCCGGACAGGGTTTCACCCCTCCACTTT.